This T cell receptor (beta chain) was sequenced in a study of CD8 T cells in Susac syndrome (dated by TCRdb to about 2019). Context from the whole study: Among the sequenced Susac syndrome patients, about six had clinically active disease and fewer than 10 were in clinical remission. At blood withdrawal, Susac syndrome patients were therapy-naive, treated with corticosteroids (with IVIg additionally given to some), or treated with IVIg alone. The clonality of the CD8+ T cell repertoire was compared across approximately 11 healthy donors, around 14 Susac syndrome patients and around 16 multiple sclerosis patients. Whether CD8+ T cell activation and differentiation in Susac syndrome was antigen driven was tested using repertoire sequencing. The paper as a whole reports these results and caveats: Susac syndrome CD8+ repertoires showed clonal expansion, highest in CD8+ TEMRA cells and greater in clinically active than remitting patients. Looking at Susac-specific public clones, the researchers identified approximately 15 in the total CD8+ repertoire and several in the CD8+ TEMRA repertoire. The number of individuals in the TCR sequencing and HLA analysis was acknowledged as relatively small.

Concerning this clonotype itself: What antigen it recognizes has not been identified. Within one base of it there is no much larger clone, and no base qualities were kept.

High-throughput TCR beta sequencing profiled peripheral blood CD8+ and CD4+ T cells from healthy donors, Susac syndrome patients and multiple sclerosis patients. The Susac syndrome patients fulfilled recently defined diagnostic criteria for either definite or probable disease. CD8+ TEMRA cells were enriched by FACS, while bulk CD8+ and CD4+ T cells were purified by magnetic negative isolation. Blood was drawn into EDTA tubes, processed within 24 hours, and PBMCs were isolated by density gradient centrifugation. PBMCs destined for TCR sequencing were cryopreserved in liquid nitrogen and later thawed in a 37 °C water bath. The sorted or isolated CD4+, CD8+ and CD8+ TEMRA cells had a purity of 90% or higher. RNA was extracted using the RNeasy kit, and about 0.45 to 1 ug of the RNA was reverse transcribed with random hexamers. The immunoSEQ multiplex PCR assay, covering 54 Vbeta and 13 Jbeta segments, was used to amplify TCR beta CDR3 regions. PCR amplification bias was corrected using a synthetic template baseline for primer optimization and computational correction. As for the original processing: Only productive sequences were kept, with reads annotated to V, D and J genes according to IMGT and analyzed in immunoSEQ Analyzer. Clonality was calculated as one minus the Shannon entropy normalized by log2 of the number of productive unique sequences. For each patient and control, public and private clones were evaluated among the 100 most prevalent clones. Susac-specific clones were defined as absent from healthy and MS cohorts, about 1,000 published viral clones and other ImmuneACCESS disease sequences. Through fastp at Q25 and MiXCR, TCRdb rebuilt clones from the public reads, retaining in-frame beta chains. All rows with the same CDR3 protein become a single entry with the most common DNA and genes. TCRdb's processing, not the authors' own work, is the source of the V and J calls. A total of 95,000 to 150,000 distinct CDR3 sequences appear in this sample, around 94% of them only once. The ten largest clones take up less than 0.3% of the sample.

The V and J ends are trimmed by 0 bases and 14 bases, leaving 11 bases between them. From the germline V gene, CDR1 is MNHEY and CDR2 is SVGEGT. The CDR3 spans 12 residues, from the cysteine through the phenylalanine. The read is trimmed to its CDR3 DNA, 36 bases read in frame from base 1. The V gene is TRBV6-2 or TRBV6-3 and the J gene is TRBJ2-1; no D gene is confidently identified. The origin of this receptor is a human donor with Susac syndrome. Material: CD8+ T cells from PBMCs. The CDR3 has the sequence CASSYSTSMEFF. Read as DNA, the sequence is TGTGCCAGCAGTTACTCGACAAGCATGGAGTTCTTC.